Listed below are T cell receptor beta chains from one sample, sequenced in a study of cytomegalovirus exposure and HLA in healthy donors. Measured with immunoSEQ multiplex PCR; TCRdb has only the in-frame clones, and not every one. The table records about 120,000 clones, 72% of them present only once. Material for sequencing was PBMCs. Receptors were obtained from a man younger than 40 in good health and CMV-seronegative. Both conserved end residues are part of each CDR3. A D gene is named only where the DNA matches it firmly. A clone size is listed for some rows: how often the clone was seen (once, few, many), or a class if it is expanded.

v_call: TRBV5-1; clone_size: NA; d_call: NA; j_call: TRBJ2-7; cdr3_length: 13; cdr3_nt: TGCGCCAGCAGCTTTGCCGAGTCCTACGAGCAGTACTTC; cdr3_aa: CASSFAESYEQYF
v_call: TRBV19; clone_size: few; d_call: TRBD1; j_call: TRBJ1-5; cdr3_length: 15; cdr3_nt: TGTGCCAGTAGTAGAGACAGGGGTTGGGTTCAGCCCCAGCATTTT; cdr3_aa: CASSRDRGWVQPQHF
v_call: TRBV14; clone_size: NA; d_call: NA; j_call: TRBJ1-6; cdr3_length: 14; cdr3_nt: TGTGCCAGCAGTCCGAGGACAGAGACCTCACCCCTCCACTTT; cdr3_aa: CASSPRTETSPLHF
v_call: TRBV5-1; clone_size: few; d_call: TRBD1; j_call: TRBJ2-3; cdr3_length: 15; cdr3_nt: TGCGCCAGCACCCTGGGGGGACAGGGTACAGATACGCAGTATTTT; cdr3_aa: CASTLGGQGTDTQYF
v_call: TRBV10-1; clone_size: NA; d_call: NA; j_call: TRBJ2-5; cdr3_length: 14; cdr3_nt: TGCGCCAGCAGTGATCATCTAGCAGTCGAGACCCAGTACTTC; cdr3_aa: CASSDHLAVETQYF
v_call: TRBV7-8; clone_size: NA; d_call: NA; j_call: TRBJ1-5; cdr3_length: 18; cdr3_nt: TGTGCCAGCAGCTTAGTGGTACTAGTCAGGGGCAGGGATCAGCCCCAGCATTTT; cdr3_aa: CASSLVVLVRGRDQPQHF
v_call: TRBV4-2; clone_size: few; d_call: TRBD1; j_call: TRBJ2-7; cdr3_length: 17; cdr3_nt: TGTGCCAGCAGCCAAGGGGTGGGGACAGGGTCGGTCTACGAGCAGTACTTC; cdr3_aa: CASSQGVGTGSVYEQYF
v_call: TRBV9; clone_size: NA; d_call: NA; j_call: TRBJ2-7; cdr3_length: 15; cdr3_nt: TGTGCCAGCAGCGTAGGCTGGGGGGTCGCCTACGAGCAGTACTTC; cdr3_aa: CASSVGWGVAYEQYF
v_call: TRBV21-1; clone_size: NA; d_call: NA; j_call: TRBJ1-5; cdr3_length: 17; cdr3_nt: TGTGCCAGCAGCACCCATTTCCCCGACAGGAACAATCAGCCCCAGCATTTT; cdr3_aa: CASSTHFPDRNNQPQHF
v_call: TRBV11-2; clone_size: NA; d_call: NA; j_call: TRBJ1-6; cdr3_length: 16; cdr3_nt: TGTGCCAGCAGCTCCCCCCCCGGACAGAGGAGTTCACCCCTCCACTTT; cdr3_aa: CASSSPPGQRSSPLHF
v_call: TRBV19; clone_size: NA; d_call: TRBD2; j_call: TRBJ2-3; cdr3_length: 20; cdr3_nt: TGTGCCAGTAGTATAGGGACAGGGGAGACTAGCGGGGGGAACACAGATACGCAGTATTTT; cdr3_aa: CASSIGTGETSGGNTDTQYF
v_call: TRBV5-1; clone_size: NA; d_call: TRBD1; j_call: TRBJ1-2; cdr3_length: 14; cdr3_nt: TGCGCCAGCAGCCCCCGGACAGGGAGGGATGGCTACACCTTC; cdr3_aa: CASSPRTGRDGYTF
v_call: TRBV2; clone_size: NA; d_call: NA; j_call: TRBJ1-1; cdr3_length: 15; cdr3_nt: TGTGCCAGCAGTATACAACAGGGATCTAGGACTGAAGCTTTCTTT; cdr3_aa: CASSIQQGSRTEAFF
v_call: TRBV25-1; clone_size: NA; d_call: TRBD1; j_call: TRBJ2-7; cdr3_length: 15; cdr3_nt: TGTGCCAGCAGTCCTATGGACAGGGACAACGACGAGCAGTACTTC; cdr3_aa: CASSPMDRDNDEQYF